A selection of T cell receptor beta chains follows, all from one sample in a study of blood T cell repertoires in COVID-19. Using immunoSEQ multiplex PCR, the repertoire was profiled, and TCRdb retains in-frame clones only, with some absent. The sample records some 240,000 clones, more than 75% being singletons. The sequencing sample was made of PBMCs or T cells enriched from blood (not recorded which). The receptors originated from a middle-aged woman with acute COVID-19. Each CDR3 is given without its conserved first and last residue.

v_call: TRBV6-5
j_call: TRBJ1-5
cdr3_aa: ASSSSGENQPQH

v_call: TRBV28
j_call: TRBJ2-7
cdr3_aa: ASSPSGQGQYEQY

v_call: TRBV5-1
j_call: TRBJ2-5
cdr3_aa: ASSGGGETQY

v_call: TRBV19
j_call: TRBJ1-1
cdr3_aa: ASSIAPESGAEAF

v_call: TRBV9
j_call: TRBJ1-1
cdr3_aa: ASSVERSTEAF

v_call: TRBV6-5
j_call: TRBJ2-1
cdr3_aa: ASSLNNEQF

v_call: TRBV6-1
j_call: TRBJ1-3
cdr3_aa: ASSEVEVVSGNTIY

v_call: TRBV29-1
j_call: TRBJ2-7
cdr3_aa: SVAGQPSYEQY

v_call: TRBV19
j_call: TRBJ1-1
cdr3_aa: ASSIEGSRVGTEAF

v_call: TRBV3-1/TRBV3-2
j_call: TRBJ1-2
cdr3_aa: ASSQDWQGYGYT

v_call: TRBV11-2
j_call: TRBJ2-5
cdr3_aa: ASRPALSTSGRETQY

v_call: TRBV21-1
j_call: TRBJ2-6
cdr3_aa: ASSEAGLQGLNSGANVLT

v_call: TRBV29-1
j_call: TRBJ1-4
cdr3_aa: SAYTTGSGEKLF

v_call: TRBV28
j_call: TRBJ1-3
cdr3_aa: ATSRGGDLSGNTIY

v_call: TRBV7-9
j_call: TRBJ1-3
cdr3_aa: ASSLATGQVSGNTIY

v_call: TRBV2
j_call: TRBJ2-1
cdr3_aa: ASSPGGAHYNEQF

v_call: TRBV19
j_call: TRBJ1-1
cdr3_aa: ASSSLDRVNTEAF

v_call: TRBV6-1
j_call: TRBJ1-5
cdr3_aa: ASSEMAYQPQH

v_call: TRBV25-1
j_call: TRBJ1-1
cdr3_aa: ASSRGGLEGTEAF

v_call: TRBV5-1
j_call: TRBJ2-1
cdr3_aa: ASSLGNNEQF

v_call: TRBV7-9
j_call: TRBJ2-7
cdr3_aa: ASSSRTGPLFYEQY

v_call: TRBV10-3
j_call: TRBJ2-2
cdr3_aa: AIKGVGTGELF

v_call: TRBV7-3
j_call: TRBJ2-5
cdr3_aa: ASSLRRGETQY

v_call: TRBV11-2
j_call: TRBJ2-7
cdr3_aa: ATIIDSSGEQY

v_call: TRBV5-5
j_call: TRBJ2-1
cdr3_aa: ASSPGTSGSRTYNEQF

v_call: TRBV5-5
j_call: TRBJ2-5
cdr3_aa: ASSTGQGTETQY

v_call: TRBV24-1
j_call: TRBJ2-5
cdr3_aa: ATSDFGTSGRPFAQETQY

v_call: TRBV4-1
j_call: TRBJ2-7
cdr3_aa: ASSQEHRPDHYEQY

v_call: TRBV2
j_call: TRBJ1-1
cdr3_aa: ASSRPRQGFIAF

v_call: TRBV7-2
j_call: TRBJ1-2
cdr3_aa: ASSFVTNYGYT

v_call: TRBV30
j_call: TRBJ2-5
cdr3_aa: AWSVGASGIGGETQY

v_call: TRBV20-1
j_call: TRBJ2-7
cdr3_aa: SASRLAGGLDEQY

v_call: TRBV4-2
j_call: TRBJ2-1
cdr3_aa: ASSQGRDNEQF

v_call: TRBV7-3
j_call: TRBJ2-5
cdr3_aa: ASSFSEANQETQY

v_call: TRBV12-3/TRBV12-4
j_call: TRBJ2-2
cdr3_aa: ASSPGPGELF